This T cell receptor beta chain was captured by sequencing in a study of blood T cells in healthy people across ages. General observations from the study: In long-lived donors, naive CD4+ cell counts and diversity exceeded those of aged donors. Those diversity estimates obtained from one million T cells were thought to be underestimates.

A note on this clonotype: Its antigen is not known.

Next came a second PCR, run for about 7 to 11 cycles, which used a sample-barcoded 5' primer along with a J-beta primer mix. One entry per CDR3 protein results from TCRdb running MiXCR on the 5' RACE reads. The repertoire includes 540,000 or so distinct CDR3 sequences, more than 45% of them detected once, and roughly 25% sits in the top ten. The length of the CDR3 is 16 residues. Trimming cost V 6 bases and J 6 bases, with 21 bases left between them. Germline CDR1 reads MNHEY; CDR2 reads SVGEGT. For every donor, a draw yielded around 10 milliliters of peripheral blood. What was sequenced was blood. V is TRBV6-2 or TRBV6-3 and J is TRBJ2-1; a weak D match, TRBD2 (6 bases). The receptor comes from an older man in good health. The CDR3 region is CASSLQGLSLSNEQFF. The CDR3 bases are TGTGCCAGCAGCCTCCAGGGACTGAGTTTGTCCAATGAGCAGTTCTTC.